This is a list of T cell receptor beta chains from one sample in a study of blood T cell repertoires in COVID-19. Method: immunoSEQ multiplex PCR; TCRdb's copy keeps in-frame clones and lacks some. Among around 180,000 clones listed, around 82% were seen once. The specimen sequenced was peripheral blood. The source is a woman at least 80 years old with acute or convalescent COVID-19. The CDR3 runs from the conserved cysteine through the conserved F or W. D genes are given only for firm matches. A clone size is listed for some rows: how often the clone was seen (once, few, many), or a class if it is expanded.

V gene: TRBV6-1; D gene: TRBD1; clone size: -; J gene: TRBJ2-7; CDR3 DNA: TGTGCCAGCAGTGGACCGGGACAGGGATACTCCTACGAGCAGTACTTC; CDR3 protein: CASSGPGQGYSYEQYF
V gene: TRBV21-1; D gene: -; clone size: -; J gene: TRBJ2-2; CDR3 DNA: TGTGCCAGCAGCAAATCATGCGGGAGGGCCGGGACCGGGGAGCTGTTTTTT; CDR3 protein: CASSKSCGRAGTGELFF
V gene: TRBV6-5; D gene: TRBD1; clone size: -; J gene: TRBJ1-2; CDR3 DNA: TGTGCCAGCTCCGTGGACAGGGGTGGCTATGGCTACACCTTC; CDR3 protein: CASSVDRGGYGYTF
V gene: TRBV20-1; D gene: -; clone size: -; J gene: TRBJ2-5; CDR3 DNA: TGCAGTGCTTATATAGAGACCCAGTACTTC; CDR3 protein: CSAYIETQYF
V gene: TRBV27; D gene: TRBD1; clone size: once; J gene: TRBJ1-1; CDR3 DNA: TGTGCCAGCAGTTTACTGGGACAGGGGCGGAACACTGAAGCTTTCTTT; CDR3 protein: CASSLLGQGRNTEAFF
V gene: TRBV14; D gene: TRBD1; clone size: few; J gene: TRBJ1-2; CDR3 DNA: TGTGCCAGCAGCCAAGAGAGGACAGGGGAAAACTATGGCTACACCTTC; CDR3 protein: CASSQERTGENYGYTF
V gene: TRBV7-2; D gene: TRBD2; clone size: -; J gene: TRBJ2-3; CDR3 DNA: TGTGCCAGCAGTAAGGGACTAGCGGGAGCAGCAGATACGCAGTATTTT; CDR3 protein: CASSKGLAGAADTQYF
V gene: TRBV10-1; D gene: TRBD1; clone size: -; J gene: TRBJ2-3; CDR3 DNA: TGCGCCAGCACGGGGACAGACCGGGATACGCAGTATTTT; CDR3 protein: CASTGTDRDTQYF
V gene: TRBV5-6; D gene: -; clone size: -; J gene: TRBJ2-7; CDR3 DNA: TGTGCCAGCAGTTATCGACAGTTAAGCTCCTACGAGCAGTACTTC; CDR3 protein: CASSYRQLSSYEQYF
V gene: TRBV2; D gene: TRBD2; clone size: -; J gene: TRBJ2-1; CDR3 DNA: TGTGCCAGCAGCCCCGCGCTAGCGGGAGTTGAGCAGTTCTTC; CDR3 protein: CASSPALAGVEQFF
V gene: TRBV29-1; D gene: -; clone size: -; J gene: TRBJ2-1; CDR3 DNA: TGCAGCGTTGAAGGTGGGAGCTCCTACAATGAGCAGTTCTTC; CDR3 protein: CSVEGGSSYNEQFF
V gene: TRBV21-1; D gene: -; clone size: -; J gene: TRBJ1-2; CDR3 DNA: TGTGCCAGCAGCAGAGGGGACACAAATGGCTACACCTTC; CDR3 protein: CASSRGDTNGYTF
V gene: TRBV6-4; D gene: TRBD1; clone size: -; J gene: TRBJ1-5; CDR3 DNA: TGTGCCAGCAGTGACCCGACAGGGGGCCCCCTTTGGCCCCAGCATTTT; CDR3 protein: CASSDPTGGPLWPQHF
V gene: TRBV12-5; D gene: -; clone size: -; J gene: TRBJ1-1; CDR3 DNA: TGTGCTAGTGGTTTGGGCCCAGTCACTGAAGCTTTCTTT; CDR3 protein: CASGLGPVTEAFF
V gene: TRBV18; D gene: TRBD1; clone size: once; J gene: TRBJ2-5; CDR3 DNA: TGTGCCAGCTCGGATGGACAGGGGTCGGGAGAGACCCAGTACTTC; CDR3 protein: CASSDGQGSGETQYF
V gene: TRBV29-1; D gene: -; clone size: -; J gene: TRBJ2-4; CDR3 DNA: TGCAGCGTTGAAGCCGGGGCCAAAAACATTCAGTACTTC; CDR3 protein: CSVEAGAKNIQYF
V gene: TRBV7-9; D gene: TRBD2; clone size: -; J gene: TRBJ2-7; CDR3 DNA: TGTGCCAGCAGTTTGGGACTAGCGGGCCCGCCCTACGAGCAGTACTTC; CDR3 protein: CASSLGLAGPPYEQYF
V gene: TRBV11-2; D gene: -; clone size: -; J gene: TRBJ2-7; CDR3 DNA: TGTGCCAGCACCCGATGGGGCGGGAACGAGCAGTACTTC; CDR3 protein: CASTRWGGNEQYF
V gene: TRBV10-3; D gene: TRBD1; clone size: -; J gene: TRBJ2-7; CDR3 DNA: TGTGCCATCAGGCTCGACAGGGGGTCGCCCTACGAGCAGTACTTC; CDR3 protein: CAIRLDRGSPYEQYF
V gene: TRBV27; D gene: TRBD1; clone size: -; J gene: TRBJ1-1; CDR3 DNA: TGTGCCAGCAGTTCTTGGGACAGGTGGGGAGCTTTCTTT; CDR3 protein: CASSSWDRWGAFF
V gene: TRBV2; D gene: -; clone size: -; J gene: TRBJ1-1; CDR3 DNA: TGTGCCAGCAGCAACTGGGCAGGGGCCATGAACACTGAAGCTTTCTTT; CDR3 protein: CASSNWAGAMNTEAFF
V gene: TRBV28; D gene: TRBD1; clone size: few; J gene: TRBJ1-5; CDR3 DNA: TGTGCCAGCAGTCCCCCGGGACAGATCAATCAGCCCCAGCATTTT; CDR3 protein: CASSPPGQINQPQHF
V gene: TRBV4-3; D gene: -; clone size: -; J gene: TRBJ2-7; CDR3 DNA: TGCGCCAGCAGCCAAGGTAACAGCTACGAGCAGTACTTC; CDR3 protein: CASSQGNSYEQYF
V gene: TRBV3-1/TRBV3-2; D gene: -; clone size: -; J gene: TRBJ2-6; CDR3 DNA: TGTGCCAGCAGCCAGCTTACAGGGTCTATCATTAACTCTGGGGCCAACGTCCTGACTTTC; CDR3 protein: CASSQLTGSIINSGANVLTF
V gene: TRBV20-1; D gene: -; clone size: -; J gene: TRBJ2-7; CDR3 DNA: TGCAGTGCTTCGGCGGTTTCCGAGCAGTACTTC; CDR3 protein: CSASAVSEQYF
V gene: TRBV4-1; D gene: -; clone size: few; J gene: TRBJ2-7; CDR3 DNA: TGCGCCAGCAGCGGAAAGGTCCCAGGCCTACGTTCCTCCTACGAGCAGTACTTC; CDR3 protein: CASSGKVPGLRSSYEQYF
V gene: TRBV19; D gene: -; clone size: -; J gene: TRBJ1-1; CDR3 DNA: TGTGCCAGTTTTAACAGGGCCATGAACACTGAAGCTTTCTTT; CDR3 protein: CASFNRAMNTEAFF
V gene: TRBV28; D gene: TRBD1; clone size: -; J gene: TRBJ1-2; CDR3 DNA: TGTGCCAGCAGTTTTGTAGGGCAGGGGGGACTTGGCTACACCTTC; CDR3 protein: CASSFVGQGGLGYTF
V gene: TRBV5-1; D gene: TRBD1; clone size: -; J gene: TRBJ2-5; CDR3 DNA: TGCGCCAGCAGCTTGGCACCCGGGACAGGGAACCAAGAGACCCAGTACTTC; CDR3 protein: CASSLAPGTGNQETQYF
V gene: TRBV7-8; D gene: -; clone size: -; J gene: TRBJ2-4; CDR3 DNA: TGTGCCAGCAGCGAAACAGGGCCAGGAGGAAACATTCAGTACTTC; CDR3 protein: CASSETGPGGNIQYF
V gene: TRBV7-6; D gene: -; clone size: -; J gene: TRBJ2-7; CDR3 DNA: TGTGCCAGCAGCTTAGGGGTACGGAGGAGCTCCTACGAGCAGTACTTC; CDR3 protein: CASSLGVRRSSYEQYF
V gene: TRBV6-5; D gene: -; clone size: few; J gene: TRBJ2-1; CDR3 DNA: TGTGCCAGCAGCCGCGACTCACAATACAATGAGCAGTTCTTC; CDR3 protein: CASSRDSQYNEQFF
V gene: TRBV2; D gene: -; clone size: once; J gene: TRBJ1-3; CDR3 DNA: TGTGCCAGCGGGTCGGACAGTAACTACTCTGGAAACACCATATATTTT; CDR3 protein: CASGSDSNYSGNTIYF
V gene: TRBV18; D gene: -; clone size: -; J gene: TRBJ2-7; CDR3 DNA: TGTGCCAGCTCACCCCCAGACCGGAGCTCCTACGAGCAGTACTTC; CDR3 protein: CASSPPDRSSYEQYF
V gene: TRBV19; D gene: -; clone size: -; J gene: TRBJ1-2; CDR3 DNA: TGTGCCAGTAGTAACCAGATTAACTATGGCTACACCTTC; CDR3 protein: CASSNQINYGYTF
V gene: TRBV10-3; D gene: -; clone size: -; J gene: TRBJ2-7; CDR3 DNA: TGTACCATCAGTGCAGGGGTTAGCTCCTACGAGCAGTACTTC; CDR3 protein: CTISAGVSSYEQYF
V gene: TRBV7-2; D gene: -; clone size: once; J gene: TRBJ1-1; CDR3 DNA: TGTGCCAGCAGCTTAGCTTCGGGGAGACGGAACACTGAAGCTTTCTTT; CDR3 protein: CASSLASGRRNTEAFF
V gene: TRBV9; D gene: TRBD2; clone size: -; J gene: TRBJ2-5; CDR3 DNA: TGTGCCAGCAGCCTGGGACTAGGCCAAGAGACCCAGTACTTC; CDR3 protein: CASSLGLGQETQYF
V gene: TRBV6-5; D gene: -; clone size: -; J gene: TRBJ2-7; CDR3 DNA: TGTGCCAGCAGAGGACAGTCCTACGAGCAGTACTTC; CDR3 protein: CASRGQSYEQYF
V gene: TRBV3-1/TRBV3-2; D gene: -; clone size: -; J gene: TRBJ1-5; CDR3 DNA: TGTGCCAGCAGCCAACAGACAGGTAGCAATCAGCCCCAGCATTTT; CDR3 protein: CASSQQTGSNQPQHF
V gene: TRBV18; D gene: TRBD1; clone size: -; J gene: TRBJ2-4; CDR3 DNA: TGTGCCAGCTCACCGGGACAGGGAGGCAAAAACATTCAGTACTTC; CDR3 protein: CASSPGQGGKNIQYF
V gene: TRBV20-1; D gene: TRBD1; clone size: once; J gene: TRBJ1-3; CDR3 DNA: TGCAGTGCGTTACAGGGGAGCACCATATATTTT; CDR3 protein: CSALQGSTIYF
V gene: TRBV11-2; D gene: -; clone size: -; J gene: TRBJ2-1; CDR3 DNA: TGTGCCAGCAGCTCAGCCGGAAGGCTAGATGAGTTCTTC; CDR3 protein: CASSSAGRLDEFF
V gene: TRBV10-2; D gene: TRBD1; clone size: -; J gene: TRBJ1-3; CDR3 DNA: TGCGCCAGCAGTGAGTCGGGGGCACAGGGGAGAAACACCATATATTTT; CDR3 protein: CASSESGAQGRNTIYF
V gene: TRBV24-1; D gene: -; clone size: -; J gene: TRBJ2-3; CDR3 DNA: TGTGCCACCAGTGATTTTCGTGGGGCCGGAGATACGCAGTATTTT; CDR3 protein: CATSDFRGAGDTQYF
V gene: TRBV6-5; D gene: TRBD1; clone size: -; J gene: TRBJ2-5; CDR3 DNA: TGTGCCAGCAGTTACTTCGCCCGGACAGGGCAAGAGACCCAGTACTTC; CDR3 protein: CASSYFARTGQETQYF
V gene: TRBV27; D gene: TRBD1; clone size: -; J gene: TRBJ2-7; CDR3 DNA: TGTGCCAGCAGCAGACAAGGACAGGGCTACGAGCAGTACTTC; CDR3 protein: CASSRQGQGYEQYF
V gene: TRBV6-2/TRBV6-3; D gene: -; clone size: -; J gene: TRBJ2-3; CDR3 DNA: TGTGCCAGCAGTTTCGGCCCCCTAGGCCCCACAGATACGCAGTATTTT; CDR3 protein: CASSFGPLGPTDTQYF
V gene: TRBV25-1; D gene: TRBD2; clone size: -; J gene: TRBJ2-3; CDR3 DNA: TGTGCCAGCAGTGAACCGGATCGGCGGGAGGGCCTCCCAGATACGCAGTATTTT; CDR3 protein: CASSEPDRREGLPDTQYF
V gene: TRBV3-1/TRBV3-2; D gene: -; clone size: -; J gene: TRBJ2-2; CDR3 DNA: TGTGCCAGCAGCCTTTTAACCGGGGAGCTGTTTTTT; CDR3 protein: CASSLLTGELFF
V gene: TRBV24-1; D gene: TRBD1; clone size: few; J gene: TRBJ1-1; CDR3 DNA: TGTGCCACCAGTGACTCTCGGACAGGGGGGAACACTGAAGCTTTCTTT; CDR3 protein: CATSDSRTGGNTEAFF
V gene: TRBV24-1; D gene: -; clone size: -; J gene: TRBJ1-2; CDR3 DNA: TGTGCCACCAGTGACGTAAATGGCTACACCTTC; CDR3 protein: CATSDVNGYTF
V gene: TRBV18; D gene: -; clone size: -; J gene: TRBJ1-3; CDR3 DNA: TGTGCCAGCTCACCGTCAGGGATTACAGGATCTGGAAACACCATATATTTT; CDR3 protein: CASSPSGITGSGNTIYF
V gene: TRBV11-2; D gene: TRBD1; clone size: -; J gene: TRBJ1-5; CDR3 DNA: TGTGCCAGCAGCCGGACAGGGAGAGGACAGCCCCAGCATTTT; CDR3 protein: CASSRTGRGQPQHF
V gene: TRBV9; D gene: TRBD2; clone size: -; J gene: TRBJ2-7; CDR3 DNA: TGTGCCAGCACCGTGAAGTGGCGGGAGGCCCACGAGCAGTACTTC; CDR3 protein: CASTVKWREAHEQYF
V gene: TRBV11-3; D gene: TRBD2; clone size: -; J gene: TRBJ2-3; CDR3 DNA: TGTGCCAGCAGCCCAGCGGGGGGCCGGCCAGATACGCAGTATTTT; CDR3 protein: CASSPAGGRPDTQYF
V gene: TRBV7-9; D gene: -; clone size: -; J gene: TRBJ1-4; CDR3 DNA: TGTGCCAGCAGCTCCTACCAGACTGCAACTAATGAAAAACTGTTTTTT; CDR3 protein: CASSSYQTATNEKLFF
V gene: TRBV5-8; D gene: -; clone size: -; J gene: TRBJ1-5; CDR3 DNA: TGTGCCAGCAGCCTGGGGCTGGGAGGAAATCAGCCCCAGCATTTT; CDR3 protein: CASSLGLGGNQPQHF
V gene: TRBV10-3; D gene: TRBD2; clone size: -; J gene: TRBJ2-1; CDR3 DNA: TGTGCCACCATGGGGGAGGGAGATGAGCAGTTCTTC; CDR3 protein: CATMGEGDEQFF
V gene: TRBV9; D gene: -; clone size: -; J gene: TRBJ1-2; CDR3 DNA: TGTGCCAGCAGCGTAGGGGTGACAGGCGCTAACTATGGCTACACCTTC; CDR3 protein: CASSVGVTGANYGYTF